Shown below are 30 T cell receptor beta chains from a single sample sequenced in a study of blood T cell repertoires in COVID-19. Libraries were prepared by immunoSEQ multiplex PCR; TCRdb keeps only in-frame clonotypes and omits some of them. Among 200,000 to 300,000 clones listed, approximately 85% were seen once. The sequencing input was peripheral blood. Receptors were obtained from a man aged 50 to 60 with acute or convalescent COVID-19.

This clone was recorded only once. The chain links TRBV15 to TRBJ1-5; 9 bases map to TRBD1. There are 17 residues in the CDR3. Trimming cost V 0 bases and J 7 bases; bases outside gene matches: 10. The germline V gene encodes CDR1 LNHNV and CDR2 YYDKDF (reference sequence). The CDR3 coding sequence is TGTGCCACCAGCAGAGAAGGCCACAGGGGGCAAGAACAGCCCCAGCATTTT. Encoded protein: CATSREGHRGQEQPQHF.

The chain combines TRBV5-6 with TRBJ2-5, with 9 bases matching TRBD1. In germline, CDR1 is SGHDT, CDR2 YYEEEE. This CDR3 contains 15 residues. The trim removed 2 bases at V and 4 bases at J, leaving 6 bases unmatched. The CDR3: CASSLYRGLGETQYF. Here the CDR3 DNA reads TGTGCCAGCAGCTTATACAGGGGGCTAGGAGAGACCCAGTACTTC.

Concerning this clone itself: An end of the junction differs from the germline gene, which may be a read error. This rearrangement joins TRBV7-7 to TRBJ2-5, with TRBD2 matching over 12 bases. This CDR3 contains 16 residues. Germline V CDR1 and CDR2: SSHAT, FNYEAQ (reference sequence). The CDR3 nucleotides are TGTGCTAGCAGCAAAACCGGGACTAGCGGGCAAGAGACCCAGTACTTC. Translation gives CASSKTGTSGQETQYF.

This chain uses TRBV25-1 with TRBJ2-3; D perhaps matches TRBD1 (5 bases). CDR3 length: 16 amino acids. Trimming took 4 bases from V and 0 from J, leaving 14 bases between them. CDR1 and CDR2 from the germline V gene are MGHDK and SYGVNS. CDR3 amino acids: CASSVGPRSSTDTQYF. The CDR3 DNA reads as TGTGCCAGCAGTGTGGGGCCCCGATCGAGCACAGATACGCAGTATTTT.

This chain links TRBV6-5 with TRBJ1-6; TRBD1 agrees at 7 bases. Looked up from germline, CDR1 is MNHEY and CDR2 is SVGAGI. After removal of 4 bases from V and 8 bases from J, the junction contained 2 bases not matched to a gene. The CDR3 consists of 13 residues. Here the CDR3 reads CASSSGGDSPLHF. The CDR3 nucleotides read TGTGCCAGCAGTTCAGGGGGTGATTCACCCCTCCACTTT.

The chain joins TRBV12-3 or TRBV12-4 to TRBJ2-7; D gene uncertain. Trimming took 3 bases from V and 9 from J, leaving 12 bases between them. This CDR3 is built from 12 residues. CDR3 nucleotides: TGTGCCAGCAGTTTGCCTGGCGGTATGCAGTACTTC. This encodes CASSLPGGMQYF.

This clone turned up a few times. V gene TRBV9 combines with J gene TRBJ1-2; D not resolved. Trimming stripped 2 bases from V and 6 bases from J, with 14 bases between. Germline CDR1 SGDLS, CDR2 YYNGEE. This CDR3 contains 14 residues. The CDR3 here is CASSVARREDGYTF. CDR3 DNA: TGTGCCAGCAGCGTCGCACGGAGGGAAGATGGCTACACCTTC.

Concerning this clone: Germline is not matched at one junction end, which may reflect a read error. V usage is TRBV5-1 and J usage is TRBJ1-3, with TRBD1 as a possible D gene (5 bases). The CDR3 spans 10 residues. CDR1 is SGHRS and CDR2 is YFSETQ in the germline V gene. The chain's CDR3 is CASSFGGRDF. CDR3 nucleotide sequence: TGCGCCAGCAGCTTCGGGGGGAGGGATTTT.

This chain connects TRBV5-1 to TRBJ2-1, with D possibly being TRBD2 (6 bases). The V gene's germline CDR1 is SGHRS and CDR2 YFSETQ. The CDR3 contains 16 residues. The V end lost 4 bases, the J end lost 1 base, and 15 bases lay between the germline ends. CDR3 in DNA: TGCGCCAGCAGCGTGACTAGTGGTCTTTCCTACAATGAGCAGTTCTTC. Translated: CASSVTSGLSYNEQFF. The full variable domain, in which reference TRBV5-1 and TRBJ2-1 provide the parts outside the CDR3, is KAGVTQTPRYLIKTRGQQVTLSCSPISGHRSVSWYQQTPGQGLQFLFEYFSETQRNKGNFPGRFSGRQFSNSRSEMNVSTLELGDSALYLCASSVTSGLSYNEQFFGPGTRLTVL.

The chain uses TRBV3-1 (or the pseudogene TRBV3-2) and TRBJ2-1; a possible D gene is TRBD2 (6 bases). Germline V gene data show CDR1 as LGHDT and CDR2 as YNNKEL (reference sequence). CDR3 length: 16 residues. Between the trimmed V and J ends, which lost 0 bases and 6 bases, there was a span of 15 bases. The DNA of the CDR3 is TGTGCCAGCAGCCAAGAGTCTAGCGAGCCTATCAATGAGCAGTTCTTC. The encoded protein is CASSQESSEPINEQFF.

The chain couples TRBV27 to TRBJ1-2; D ambiguous. Trimming removed 5 bases at V and 4 bases at J, with 17 bases between. The CDR3 is 15 amino acids. Germline CDR1 is MNHEY and CDR2 is SMNVEV (reference sequence). CDR3 DNA: TGTGCCAGCAGTCCCGGTACGCAAATTGGCTATGGCTACACCTTC. Translated, it gives CASSPGTQIGYGYTF.

This clone was found once. The V gene is TRBV12-3 or TRBV12-4, the J gene TRBJ1-1; TRBD1 is a possible D gene (5 bases). The CDR3 is 12 amino acids. The V end was cut by 7 bases, the J end by 1 base, with 7 bases between. CDR3 in amino acids: CASNQGNTEAFF. CDR3 nucleotides: TGTGCCAGCAACCAGGGGAACACTGAAGCTTTCTTT.

The J gene is TRBJ2-5, the V gene TRBV19; 9 nucleotides line up with TRBD2. This CDR3 is built from 14 residues. Unmatched junction bases numbered 0, after V lost 3 bases and J lost 1 base. Germline assignment: CDR1 LNHDA and CDR2 SQIVND (reference sequence). CDR3 sequence reads: CASSISGSQETQYF. As DNA, the CDR3 is TGTGCCAGTAGTATTAGCGGGAGCCAAGAGACCCAGTACTTC.

V gene TRBV7-2 combines with J gene TRBJ2-7, with TRBD2 identical over 8 bases. The CDR3 runs 15 residues. J was trimmed by 0 bases and V by 5 bases; bases with no gene match: 6. From germline, CDR1 is SGHTA and CDR2 FQGNSA. CDR3 in amino acids: CASSQSGGFSYEQYF. The CDR3 DNA follows: TGTGCCAGCAGCCAGAGCGGGGGCTTCTCCTACGAGCAGTACTTC.

The chain couples TRBV5-6 to TRBJ1-2; possible D gene TRBD1, 5 bases. V was shortened by 4 bases and J by 0 bases, with 10 bases between the two germline ends. Germline V gene data show CDR1 as SGHDT and CDR2 as YYEEEE. The length of the CDR3 is 14 residues. CDR3 region: CASSVDMSNYGYTF. CDR3 coding DNA: TGTGCCAGCAGCGTGGACATGTCTAACTATGGCTACACCTTC.

This chain uses TRBV5-4 with TRBJ2-5; 11 bases line up with TRBD1. The CDR3 runs to 15 residues. The germline V gene encodes CDR1 SGHNT and CDR2 YYREEE (reference sequence). With 2 bases clipped from V and 2 bases from J, the junction kept 2 bases outside the gene matches. The CDR3 sequence: CASSFRDRGQETQYF. CDR3 sequence (DNA): TGTGCCAGCAGCTTCAGGGACAGGGGGCAAGAGACCCAGTACTTC.

The V and J genes are TRBV7-9 and TRBJ1-5, with TRBD1 as a possible D gene (5 bases). Trimming removed 1 base from V and 8 bases from J, with 12 bases in between. The CDR3 is 14 residues long. Germline loops: CDR1 SEHNR, CDR2 FQNEAQ (reference sequence). CDR3 sequence (DNA): TGTGCCAGCAGCTTAGGCCAGGGCAGTGAGCCCCAGCATTTT. This gives the protein CASSLGQGSEPQHF.

In the case of this clone: Within the sample, other DNA sequences also encode this same CDR3. The rearrangement uses TRBV30 and TRBJ1-5; TRBD1 matches 7 bases. The CDR3 has 14 amino acids. The junction had 8 bases not matched to a gene; V was cut back by 5 bases and J by 4 bases. Germline V gene lookup returns CDR1 GTSNPN and CDR2 SVGIG (reference sequence). CDR3 in amino acids: CAWSKGGGNQPQHF. The CDR3 DNA reads TGTGCCTGGTCGAAAGGGGGCGGGAATCAGCCCCAGCATTTT.

The chain is built from TRBV6-5 and TRBJ1-1; the D gene is possibly TRBD1 (5 bases). V was shortened by 6 bases and J by 1 base, with 12 bases between the two germline ends. The length of the CDR3 is 14 residues. The germline V gene encodes CDR1 MNHEY and CDR2 SVGAGI. The CDR3 nucleotides read TGTGCCAGCAGAAAGGGACTGACGAACACTGAAGCTTTCTTT. As protein: CASRKGLTNTEAFF.

The rearrangement uses TRBV6-5 and TRBJ2-1; 11 positions agree with TRBD2. With 2 bases clipped from V and 4 bases from J, the junction kept 4 bases outside the gene matches. The CDR3 is 16 amino acids. Germline-derived CDR1 and CDR2 are MNHEY and SVGAGI. The CDR3 is CASSYRLAGGYNEQFF. The CDR3 DNA is TGTGCCAGCAGTTACCGGCTAGCGGGGGGATACAATGAGCAGTTCTTC.

J is TRBJ1-2 and V is TRBV5-6; no firm D call. Germline-derived CDR1 and CDR2 are SGHDT and YYEEEE. V lost 3 bases and J lost 2, with 11 bases in between. There are 14 residues in the CDR3. The CDR3 is CASSSSGGNYGYTF. The CDR3 DNA follows: TGTGCCAGCAGCTCCTCCGGAGGGAACTATGGCTACACCTTC.

The chain links TRBV7-3 to TRBJ2-7; 7 positions match TRBD2. The CDR3 runs to 16 residues. J was trimmed by 0 bases and V by 7 bases; bases with no gene match: 12. CDR1 SGHTA and CDR2 FQGTGA come from the germline V gene. The CDR3 loop reads CASTKTRDYDSYEQYF. The CDR3 bases are TGTGCCAGCACTAAGACGCGGGACTACGACTCCTACGAGCAGTACTTC.

CDR3 DNA sequence: TGTGCCAGCAGCTCGGGACTAGCGAGCTACAATGAGCAGTTCTTC. This encodes CASSSGLASYNEQFF. The chain links TRBV11-2 to TRBJ2-1, with 10 nucleotides matching TRBD2. CDR1 SGHAT and CDR2 FQNNGV come from the germline V gene. With V trimmed by 4 bases and J by 3 bases, 3 bases remained unmatched. This CDR3 is 15 amino acids long.

The chain joins TRBV3-1 (or the pseudogene TRBV3-2) to TRBJ2-3; no clear D. CDR1 is LGHDT and CDR2 is YNNKEL in the germline V gene (reference sequence). The CDR3 is made up of 13 amino acids. Trimming left V 0 bases short and J 9 bases short, with 10 bases between. CDR3 region: CASSQDHFGTQYF. The DNA of the CDR3 is TGTGCCAGCAGCCAAGACCACTTCGGGACGCAGTATTTT.

The chain has TRBV4-1 and TRBJ1-2; 7 positions match TRBD1. CDR3 size: 17 residues. V was clipped by 0 bases and J by 4 bases; unmatched bases: 11. CDR1 MGHRA and CDR2 YSYEKL come from the germline V gene. The CDR3 DNA follows: TGCGCCAGCAGCCAAGACGCAGGGGGACGTCTCCCCTATGGCTACACCTTC. Protein product: CASSQDAGGRLPYGYTF.

The chain uses TRBV7-8 and TRBJ2-5; 7 bases are shared with TRBD1. Germline CDR1 and CDR2: SGHVS and FQNEAQ. Trimming removed 5 bases from V and 5 bases from J; junction bases left unmatched: 5. The CDR3 contains 13 residues. In DNA, the CDR3 is TGTGCCAGCAGCGACCAGGGGGTGGAGACCCAGTACTTC. This sequence encodes CASSDQGVETQYF.

This clone was seen a few times. The V and J genes are TRBV7-6 and TRBJ1-2, with a possible D match to TRBD1 (6 bases). Trimming removed 5 bases at V and 6 bases at J, with 16 bases between. Germline CDR1 SGHVS, CDR2 FNYEAQ. This CDR3 has 14 amino acids. CDR3 coding DNA: TGTGCCAGCAGCCAAAGACAGGCGAGGGATGGCTACACCTTC. This sequence encodes CASSQRQARDGYTF.

The V and J genes are TRBV27 and TRBJ1-6; no reliable D call. There are 13 residues in the CDR3. The ends were cut back, 3 bases at V and 9 bases at J, with 9 bases in the middle. Germline-derived CDR1 and CDR2 are MNHEY and SMNVEV (reference sequence). DNA of the CDR3: TGTGCCAGCAGTTTCCCGGGAACTTCACCCCTCCACTTT. Translating gives CASSFPGTSPLHF.

The rearrangement joins TRBV29-1 to TRBJ2-7, with TRBD2 identical over 14 bases. Germline V gene lookup returns CDR1 SQVTM and CDR2 ANQGSEA. The CDR3 extends over 14 amino acids. Trimming removed 3 bases from V and 6 bases from J; junction bases left unmatched: 4. CDR3 DNA sequence: TGCAGCGTTGAGGGACTAGCGGGAGTACGCGAGCAGTACTTC. Translating gives CSVEGLAGVREQYF.

CDR3 protein: CASSRGGEKPQHF. CDR3 DNA: TGTGCCAGCAGCCGGGGGGGGGAGAAGCCCCAGCATTTT. The chain is built from TRBV7-8 and TRBJ1-5; D may be TRBD1 (5 bases). The germline V and J ends were trimmed by 5 bases and 8 bases, with 13 bases remaining between them. The CDR3 covers 13 residues. Germline V gives CDR1 SGHVS, CDR2 FQNEAQ.